These 8 T cell receptor beta chains were sequenced from one sample in a study of tumor-infiltrating lymphocytes in primary liver carcinoma. The tissue used was unsorted bulk material of roughly 17-34 mg. RNA and DNA were co-extracted from it with the AllPrep DNA/RNA mini kit. The researchers produced TCR beta cDNA from 400 to 650 ng total RNA with a constant-region primer. Library construction for TCR beta comprised three nested multiplex PCR rounds performed with slightly modified ARM-PCR. The study ran its first two PCR rounds for approximately 11 cycles each, using TRBV1-TRBV30 forward primers and a C-beta reverse primer. TCRdb itself ran the multiplex PCR reads through MiXCR, one entry per CDR3 protein. The sample consists of 100,000 to 150,000 distinct CDR3 sequences, 64% of them appearing once. Sequencing was performed on liver tumor tissue from sampling region 3. Indicated subset: tumor region T3, left-lateral pole. The source of these receptors is a woman aged 60-75 years with primary liver carcinoma and hepatitis B virus infection.

To note about this clonotype: A read error may account for a junction end that differs from germline. The chain joins TRBV7-8 to TRBJ2-1, with TRBD2 matching over 8 bases. Germline V gives CDR1 SGHVS, CDR2 FQNEAQ. The CDR3 loop spans 18 amino acids. CDR3 loop: CASSVEVTGGTSYNEQLF. CDR3 nucleotides: TGTGCCAGCAGCGTGGAAGTGACGGGGGGGACGTCCTACAATGAGCAGCTCTTC.

A note on this clonotype: A read error is likely, as this CDR3 ends without the conserved phenylalanine or tryptophan. The limits of the CDR3 on the DNA are not certain, so only TCRdb's listed CDR3 is given. The J gene is TRBJ2-3, the V gene TRBV11-1; the D call TRBD2 from the table was never checked on the DNA. Including both end residues, the CDR3 is 14 amino acids long. Germline V gene sequence: CDR1 SGHAT, CDR2 FQDESV (reference sequence). The chain's CDR3 is CASSLRQCAGEFHY.

This clonotype was found many times. The chain carries TRBV28 and TRBJ2-7; the D is unclear. The CDR3 extends over 15 amino acids. Trimming cost V 2 bases and J 6 bases, with 17 bases left between them. Germline V CDR1 and CDR2: MDHEN, SYDVKM. The CDR3: CASSLAASDVGEQYF. The CDR3 region has the DNA TGTGCCAGCAGTTTAGCGGCGAGTGATGTGGGCGAGCAGTACTTC.

Only a few counts were recorded for this clonotype. This may be a read error, as it is one base from a much larger clone. In this CDR3 the conserved last residue, phenylalanine or tryptophan, is missing, so a read error is likely. V gene TRBV4-1 combines with J gene TRBJ2-7; D is perhaps TRBD1 or TRBD2 (7 bases each). The CDR3 length is 14 residues. Trimming stripped 4 bases from V and 5 bases from J, with 15 bases between. Germline V CDR1 and CDR2: MGHRA, YSYEKL. CDR3 sequence reads: CASSPSGTAHEQYS. The CDR3 region has the DNA TGCGCCAGCAGCCCGAGCGGGACAGCCCACGAGCAGTACTCC.

This clonotype was observed many times. V and J are TRBV4-2 and TRBJ2-7; D is tentatively TRBD1 or TRBD2 (5 bases each). Per germline, CDR1 LGHNA and CDR2 YNFKEQ. This CDR3 contains 15 residues. Trimming pared 0 bases from V and 3 bases from J, leaving 12 bases between. This CDR3 is CASSQDPTEGYEQYF. The CDR3 DNA follows: TGTGCCAGCAGCCAAGATCCGACAGAGGGCTACGAGCAGTACTTC.

About this clonotype: One end of the junction varies from germline; a read error may be responsible. V is TRBV7-9 and J is TRBJ2-3; TRBD2 agrees at 9 bases. Germline V CDR1 and CDR2: SEHNR, FQNEAQ (reference sequence). This CDR3 has 13 amino acids. CDR3 in amino acids: CGSSLAGADTQYF. In DNA, the CDR3 is TGTGGCAGCAGCTTAGCGGGAGCGGATACGCAGTATTTT.

As to this clonotype: Germline and junction disagree at one end, which may indicate a read error. The CDR3 DNA is TGTGCCAGCAACCTCCGGACTAGCGGGACGAAACTCGCCTCCTACAATGAACAGTTCTTC. This translates into CASNLRTSGTKLASYNEQFF. The genes are TRBV6-1 and TRBJ2-1, with 12 bases identical to TRBD2. Per germline, CDR1 MNHNS and CDR2 SASEGT. The CDR3 covers 20 residues.

The CDR3 here is CASTQVPGQRHFGAGEQFF. The CDR3 bases are TGTGCCAGCACCCAAGTCCCGGGGCAGAGGCATTTCGGGGCTGGTGAGCAGTTCTTC. This sequence joins TRBV28 and TRBJ2-1; D possibly matches TRBD1 or TRBD2 (5 bases each). This CDR3 contains 19 residues. CDR1 is MDHEN and CDR2 is SYDVKM in the germline V gene. Trimming removed 7 bases from V and 9 bases from J, with 34 bases in between.